These 31 T cell receptor beta chains were sequenced from one sample in a study of cytomegalovirus exposure and HLA in healthy donors. Primers: 60 Vbeta forward and 13 Jbeta reverse. TCRdb keeps only in-frame clones here, not all; method: immunoSEQ multiplex PCR. The table has 100,000 to 150,000 clones, around 84% seen once. The sample comprised PBMCs. These receptors came from a man in his fifties or sixties in good health and CMV-seronegative.

This clone appeared once. The chain has TRBV9 and TRBJ2-3; D is ambiguous. V lost 3 bases and J 4 bases, leaving 9 bases between the germline ends. There are 13 residues in the CDR3. Germline lookup yields CDR1 SGDLS and CDR2 YYNGEE. The CDR3 sequence is CASSETVADTQYF. The DNA for the CDR3 is TGTGCCAGCAGCGAAACAGTTGCAGATACGCAGTATTTT.

This clone has only one observation. In DNA form, the CDR3 reads TGCGCCAGCAGCTTGGGGAGCTGGGAGGAGCAGTTCTTC. It yields the protein CASSLGSWEEQFF. The chain has TRBV5-1 and TRBJ2-1, with TRBD2 as a possible D gene (5 bases). The CDR3 sequence is 13 residues long. V lost 0 bases, J lost 10 bases, and 11 bases lay in between. Germline V CDR1 and CDR2: SGHRS, YFSETQ.

The rearrangement joins TRBV5-6 to TRBJ2-5, with TRBD1 matching over 7 bases. This CDR3 is built from 13 residues. With V trimmed by 2 bases and J by 5 bases, 3 bases remained unmatched. From germline, CDR1 is SGHDT and CDR2 YYEEEE. In DNA form, the CDR3 reads TGTGCCAGCAGCTTCGGGACAGTCGAGACCCAGTACTTC. Translating gives CASSFGTVETQYF. Using reference TRBV5-6 and TRBJ2-5 for the parts outside the CDR3, the full variable domain is DAGVTQSPTHLIKTRGQQVTLRCSPKSGHDTVSWYQQALGQGPQFIFQYYEEEERQRGNFPDRFSGHQFPNYSSELNVNALLLGDSALYLCASSFGTVETQYFGPGTRLLVL.

The V and J genes are TRBV18 and TRBJ2-1; 8 positions agree with TRBD2. Per the germline V gene, CDR1 is KGHSH and CDR2 is LQKENI. V shed 5 bases and J 6 bases; nucleotides not matched to a gene: 15. This CDR3 region has 17 residues. DNA of the CDR3: TGTGCCAGCTCATCCACGGCGGGGGCGGGGGGCGGCAATGAGCAGTTCTTC. Its translation: CASSSTAGAGGGNEQFF.

This clone was seen a single time. This chain connects TRBV12-5 to TRBJ1-1; D might be TRBD1 (6 bases). Trimming left V 3 bases short and J 3 bases short, with 11 bases between. CDR3 length equals 14 residues. Germline V CDR1 and CDR2: LGHNT, FRNRAP. The CDR3 coding sequence is TGTGCTAGTGGTTTTACAGGGATCCACACTGAAGCTTTCTTT. Translating gives CASGFTGIHTEAFF.

V gene TRBV4-1 combines with J gene TRBJ1-5, with 9 bases lining up with TRBD1. CDR3 size: 19 residues. From germline, CDR1 is MGHRA and CDR2 YSYEKL. V lost 0 bases and J lost 1; bases outside the gene matches: 10. Here the CDR3 DNA reads TGCGCCAGCAGCCAAGATGCCGGACAGGGGAGGTTCAGCAATCAGCCCCAGCATTTT. It codes for CASSQDAGQGRFSNQPQHF.

The chain links TRBV6-6 to TRBJ1-6, with D hard to call. V was pared by 8 bases and J by 16 bases, with 15 bases between. This CDR3 is 11 amino acids long. CDR1 is MNHNY and CDR2 is SVGAGI in the germline V gene (reference sequence). The CDR3, as DNA: TGTGCCAGCTATACGAGAGGGTTTCTCCACTTT. Translating it yields CASYTRGFLHF.

This clone is a singleton in its sample. The V gene is TRBV28, the J gene TRBJ1-4; 9 nucleotides align to TRBD1. Germline trimming cut 7 bases from V and 6 bases from J; bases unmatched to any gene: 9. The CDR3 totals 15 residues. The germline gives CDR1 MDHEN, CDR2 SYDVKM. The CDR3 spells CASKYYRDRDEKLFF. CDR3 DNA sequence: TGTGCCAGCAAGTACTACCGGGACAGGGATGAAAAACTGTTTTTT.

The CDR3 DNA sequence: TGTGCCAGCAGTTTAAGGGGTAAGGGGGATCAGCCCCAGCATTTT. Amino acids: CASSLRGKGDQPQHF. The rearrangement joins TRBV28 to TRBJ1-5, with a possible D match to TRBD1 (6 bases). Germline-derived CDR1 and CDR2 are MDHEN and SYDVKM. The length of the CDR3 is 15 residues. Trimming stripped 2 bases from V and 5 bases from J, with 13 bases between.

This chain joins TRBV4-1 and TRBJ2-7, with D perhaps TRBD1 (6 bases). Germline V gene lookup returns CDR1 MGHRA and CDR2 YSYEKL. Trimming pared 1 base from V and 4 bases from J, leaving 14 bases between. CDR3 length: 15 residues. This CDR3 reads CASSQGGGGGYEQYF. The CDR3 DNA is TGCGCCAGCAGCCAAGGTGGTGGGGGCGGGTACGAGCAGTACTTC.

V usage is TRBV11-2 and J usage is TRBJ2-7; 7 positions match TRBD1. Trimming at V came to 4 bases and at J to 2 bases, leaving 5 bases not matched to a gene. This CDR3 has 14 amino acids. Germline V gene data show CDR1 as SGHAT and CDR2 as FQNNGV. CDR3 protein: CASSSLTGPYEQYF. CDR3 sequence (DNA): TGTGCCAGCAGCTCTCTGACAGGGCCCTACGAGCAGTACTTC.

The chain links TRBV7-9 to TRBJ1-6; a possible D gene is TRBD1 (6 bases). V lost 5 bases and J 7 bases, leaving 9 bases between the germline ends. Per germline, CDR1 SEHNR and CDR2 FQNEAQ (reference sequence). The CDR3 runs to 13 residues. CDR3 bases: TGTGCCAGCAGCGTAACAGGGAATTCACCCCTCCACTTT. Translation: CASSVTGNSPLHF.

The genes are TRBV6-5 and TRBJ1-2; D possibly corresponds to TRBD1 (6 bases). Trimming shortened V by 3 bases and J by 5 bases, and 13 bases separated the two germline ends. This CDR3 is 14 amino acids long. Germline CDR1 and CDR2: MNHEY and SVGAGI. CDR3 DNA: TGTGCCAGCAGTTATTCGGGGGGCCGGTATGGCTACACCTTC. Amino acids: CASSYSGGRYGYTF.

The chain combines TRBV7-9 with TRBJ1-1; 8 bases line up with TRBD1. This CDR3 comprises 11 residues. The germline V gene has CDR1 SEHNR and CDR2 FQNEAQ (reference sequence). With 5 bases clipped from V and 11 bases from J, the junction kept 4 bases outside the gene matches. As DNA, the CDR3 is TGTGCCAGCAGCCAGACAGGGGACGCTTTCTTT. Its translation is CASSQTGDAFF.

The J gene is TRBJ1-5, the V gene TRBV18; TRBD1 aligns across 9 bases. V trimming: 3 bases; J trimming: 8 bases; junction bases outside the gene matches: 2. CDR1 is KGHSH, CDR2 LQKENI, per germline. This CDR3 region has 13 residues. The CDR3 DNA follows: TGTGCCAGCTCACCTGACAGGGGGGAGCCCCAGCATTTT. This codes for CASSPDRGEPQHF.

The chain carries TRBV30 and TRBJ2-3; D may be TRBD1 (8 bases). CDR1 and CDR2 from the germline V gene are GTSNPN and SVGIG (reference sequence). V was pared by 5 bases and J by 6 bases, with 12 bases between. This CDR3 comprises 12 residues. CDR3: CAWYRGGDTQYF. The DNA of the CDR3 is TGTGCCTGGTACAGGGGGGGTGATACGCAGTATTTT.

V usage is TRBV5-1 and J usage is TRBJ2-2; TRBD1 agrees at 9 bases. The CDR3 covers 15 residues. The ends lost 5 bases at V and 5 bases at J; junction bases unmatched: 7. CDR1 SGHRS and CDR2 YFSETQ come from the germline V gene. The CDR3 nucleotides read TGCGCCAGCAGTGCCCCGGGACAGGGAACCGGGGAGCTGTTTTTT. Protein sequence: CASSAPGQGTGELFF.

The J gene is TRBJ2-6, the V gene TRBV11-2; 8 nucleotides line up with TRBD1. The junction had 9 bases not matched to a gene; V was cut back by 5 bases and J by 3 bases. CDR3 size: 17 residues. Germline V CDR1 and CDR2: SGHAT, FQNNGV. DNA for the CDR3: TGTGCCAGCAGCACGATCAGGGGGCGGCTTGGGGCCAACGTCCTGACTTTC. As protein: CASSTIRGRLGANVLTF.

The V call is TRBV2, the J call TRBJ2-5; D is perhaps TRBD1 (6 bases). CDR1 is SNHLY, CDR2 FYNNEI, per germline. V was shortened by 7 bases and J by 3 bases, with 15 bases between the two germline ends. The CDR3 sequence is 14 residues long. The CDR3: CASTATGNEETQYF. In DNA form, the CDR3 reads TGTGCCAGCACGGCGACAGGCAACGAAGAGACCCAGTACTTC.

V usage is TRBV12-1 and J usage is TRBJ1-6; TRBD1 reflects the table's D call only, with no check against the DNA. TRBV12-1 is tagged as a pseudogene. This CDR3 is built from 16 residues. The DNA of the CDR3 is TGTGCCAGCAGTCATTACGGGGGGGACAGGGGTTCACCCCTCCACTTT. Residues: CASSHYGGDRGSPLHF.

V is TRBV15 and J is TRBJ2-3, with 13 bases lining up with TRBD2. V was pared by 2 bases and J by 0 bases, with 5 bases of the junction left unmatched. The CDR3 runs 18 residues. From germline, CDR1 is LNHNV and CDR2 YYDKDF (reference sequence). The CDR3 DNA sequence: TGTGCCACCAGCAGATCCTCGACTAGCGGGGGGAGCACAGATACGCAGTATTTT. Protein product: CATSRSSTSGGSTDTQYF.

The rearrangement joins TRBV19 to TRBJ1-2; D gene uncertain. This CDR3 has 15 amino acids. Germline V gene lookup returns CDR1 LNHDA and CDR2 SQIVND (reference sequence). V was pared by 7 bases and J by 4 bases, with 19 bases between. CDR3 bases: TGTGCCAGTACTCTGACCGGCGGGTTTTTCTATGGCTACACCTTC. This encodes CASTLTGGFFYGYTF. Complete variable domain (other parts from reference TRBV19 and TRBJ1-2): DGGITQSPKYLFRKEGQNVTLSCEQNLNHDAMYWYRQDPGQGLRLIYYSQIVNDFQKGDIAEGYSVSREKKESFPLTVTSAQKNPTAFYLCASTLTGGFFYGYTFGSGTRLTVV.

The chain links TRBV11-2 to TRBJ1-1; D is ambiguous. Germline-derived CDR1 and CDR2 are SGHAT and FQNNGV. V was cut by 0 bases and J by 5 bases, with 13 bases left in between. The CDR3 sequence is 15 residues long. CDR3 DNA: TGTGCCAGCAGCTTAGAGTCCGCAGGAGGGACTGAAGCTTTCTTT. It encodes CASSLESAGGTEAFF.

For this clone: The sample contains more than one DNA sequence encoding this CDR3. This chain uses TRBV12-5 with TRBJ1-1; D remains unclear. The V end was cut by 1 base, the J end by 3 bases, with 6 bases between. Germline CDR1 is LGHNT and CDR2 is FRNRAP. CDR3 length: 13 residues. CDR3 sequence reads: CASGLARDTEAFF. Written as DNA, the CDR3 is TGTGCTAGTGGTTTGGCCCGGGACACTGAAGCTTTCTTT.

The chain employs TRBV4-1 and TRBJ2-5; TRBD2 matches at 7 bases. J was trimmed by 5 bases and V by 1 base; bases with no gene match: 7. Germline V gene data show CDR1 as MGHRA and CDR2 as YSYEKL. The CDR3 is made up of 15 amino acids. The CDR3: CASSQVGLAAETQYF. The CDR3 coding sequence is TGCGCCAGCAGCCAAGTAGGCCTAGCGGCTGAGACCCAGTACTTC.

This chain links TRBV4-1 with TRBJ1-6; D may be TRBD1 (6 bases). The germline V gene has CDR1 MGHRA and CDR2 YSYEKL. Trimming removed 6 bases at V and 10 bases at J, with 10 bases between. This CDR3 contains 12 residues. The CDR3 loop reads CASSTGNSPLHF. The CDR3 bases are TGCGCCAGCAGTACAGGGAACTCACCCCTCCACTTT.

The J gene is TRBJ2-7, the V gene TRBV4-1; the match to TRBD2 covers 7 bases. Losses at the gene ends were 5 bases for V and 4 bases for J; bases not matched to a gene: 8. This CDR3 spans 14 amino acids. Germline V gene sequence: CDR1 MGHRA, CDR2 YSYEKL. This CDR3 reads CASSTDSGGYEQYF. The CDR3, as DNA: TGCGCCAGCAGCACTGATTCCGGGGGGTACGAGCAGTACTTC.

The chain recombines TRBV7-2 with TRBJ2-7; possible D gene TRBD1, 5 bases. The CDR3 extends over 12 amino acids. Germline loops: CDR1 SGHTA, CDR2 FQGNSA. Trimming left V 5 bases short and J 5 bases short, with 10 bases between. CDR3 loop: CASSQWGDEQYF. In DNA, the CDR3 is TGTGCCAGCAGCCAGTGGGGCGACGAGCAGTACTTC.

V gene TRBV7-2 combines with J gene TRBJ2-5; no clear D gene. Germline V CDR1 and CDR2: SGHTA, FQGNSA. The ends were cut back, 4 bases at V and 1 base at J, with 10 bases in the middle. CDR3 length: 14 residues. The CDR3 nucleotides read TGTGCCAGCAGCTCAGCAGGCGGCCAAGAGACCCAGTACTTC. It is translated as CASSSAGGQETQYF.

The chain joins TRBV7-9 to TRBJ1-2, with D possibly matching TRBD1 (6 bases). This CDR3 region has 13 residues. V was cut by 6 bases and J by 1 base, with 9 bases left in between. Per the germline V gene, CDR1 is SEHNR and CDR2 is FQNEAQ (reference sequence). Here the CDR3 reads CASSVDSNYGYTF. The CDR3 DNA reads as TGTGCCAGCAGTGTGGACAGTAACTATGGCTACACCTTC.

This clone occurred once. The V and J genes are TRBV11-2 and TRBJ1-5, with D tentatively TRBD1 (6 bases). The CDR3 covers 15 residues. Germline V gives CDR1 SGHAT, CDR2 FQNNGV. The V and J ends lost 4 bases and 4 bases respectively, with 14 bases between them. Here the CDR3 DNA reads TGTGCCAGCAGCTCAACACAGGGATATAATCAGCCCCAGCATTTT. It codes for CASSSTQGYNQPQHF.